This passage covers 14 T cell receptor beta chains from one sample sequenced in a study of blood T cell repertoires in COVID-19. Only in-frame clones appear in the TCRdb table, and some are missing; sequencing was by immunoSEQ multiplex PCR. The table includes roughly 6,300 clones, 85% to 90% detected once. The material sequenced was peripheral blood. The origin of the receptors is an elderly man with active COVID-19.

This clone was seen only a few times. The CDR3 is CASSPRQGGWESNQPQHF. The CDR3 DNA reads as TGTGCCAGCAGCCCCCGACAGGGGGGCTGGGAGAGCAATCAGCCCCAGCATTTT. The chain is built from TRBV7-6 and TRBJ1-5; 9 nucleotides line up with TRBD1. V dropped 5 bases and J dropped 1; count of bases not matched to a gene: 12. CDR3 length: 18 residues. CDR1 is SGHVS and CDR2 is FNYEAQ in the germline V gene.

The genes are TRBV18 and TRBJ2-7; 10 bases are a match to TRBD1. The germline gives CDR1 KGHSH, CDR2 LQKENI. The CDR3 is 13 amino acids. Trimming cost V 6 bases and J 6 bases; bases outside gene matches: 5. As DNA, the CDR3 is TGTGCCAGCTCGCGGGGACAGGGGAGCGAGCAGTACTTC. Protein product: CASSRGQGSEQYF.

This chain links TRBV27 with TRBJ1-6, with 9 nucleotides matching TRBD1. J lost 11 bases, V lost 6 bases, and 5 bases had no gene match. Germline V gene sequence: CDR1 MNHEY, CDR2 SMNVEV (reference sequence). The CDR3 length is 13 residues. In DNA, the CDR3 is TGTGCCAGCAGCCCTAGGACAGGGGCACCCCTCCACTTT. Its protein is CASSPRTGAPLHF.

V gene TRBV18 combines with J gene TRBJ2-3; D is perhaps TRBD2 (5 bases). Germline-derived CDR1 and CDR2 are KGHSH and LQKENI. CDR3 size: 15 residues. V was shortened by 2 bases and J by 2 bases, with 11 bases between the two germline ends. The CDR3 coding sequence is TGTGCCAGCTCACCATTTGAGGGATCCACAGATACGCAGTATTTT. It yields the protein CASSPFEGSTDTQYF.

The rearrangement links TRBV5-1 to TRBJ1-2; 11 bases match TRBD1. Germline V gene data show CDR1 as SGHRS and CDR2 as YFSETQ. The CDR3 loop spans 15 amino acids. Trimming removed 3 bases from V and 2 bases from J; junction bases left unmatched: 3. CDR3 amino acids: CASSWGTGGNYGYTF. The CDR3 bases are TGCGCCAGCAGCTGGGGGACAGGGGGAAACTATGGCTACACCTTC. Full variable domain (rest looked up from reference TRBV5-1 and TRBJ1-2): KAGVTQTPRYLIKTRGQQVTLSCSPISGHRSVSWYQQTPGQGLQFLFEYFSETQRNKGNFPGRFSGRQFSNSRSEMNVSTLELGDSALYLCASSWGTGGNYGYTFGSGTRLTVV.

This chain uses TRBV9 with TRBJ2-5, with D tentatively TRBD2 (5 bases). The CDR3 covers 14 residues. The ends were cut back, 0 bases at V and 1 base at J, with 7 bases in the middle. CDR1 is SGDLS and CDR2 is YYNGEE in the germline V gene. As DNA, the CDR3 is TGTGCCAGCAGCGTAGGCGGGTCCCAAGAGACCCAGTACTTC. Protein: CASSVGGSQETQYF.

In DNA form, the CDR3 reads TGTGCCAGCAGCCTGGGGAGGGAGCAGTACTTC. Protein product: CASSLGREQYF. This chain connects TRBV5-6 to TRBJ2-7; possibly TRBD2 for D (6 bases). Germline lookup yields CDR1 SGHDT and CDR2 YYEEEE. This CDR3 spans 11 amino acids. V dropped 4 bases and J dropped 7 bases, with 9 bases sitting between them.

The CDR3, as DNA: TGTGCCAGCAGCCCGCAGGCCCTAGCGCGGGACCACCTGACTGAAGCTTTCTTT. Its translation is CASSPQALARDHLTEAFF. The J gene is TRBJ1-1, the V gene TRBV9; TRBD1 might be the D (5 bases). The germline V and J ends were trimmed by 4 bases and 5 bases, with 27 bases remaining between them. Germline lookup yields CDR1 SGDLS and CDR2 YYNGEE. This CDR3 has 18 amino acids.

V and J are TRBV27 and TRBJ1-6, with D hard to call. This CDR3 contains 16 residues. The V gene lost 5 bases and the J gene lost 9 bases, with 20 bases spanning the gap. The germline V gene has CDR1 MNHEY and CDR2 SMNVEV (reference sequence). In DNA form, the CDR3 reads TGTGCCAGCAGTCCCAAATCTAGGCCCACGGGTTCACCCCTCCACTTT. Amino acids: CASSPKSRPTGSPLHF.

The chain joins TRBV5-5 to TRBJ2-5, with D possibly being TRBD2 (6 bases). Trimming left V 1 base short and J 5 bases short, with 15 bases between. This CDR3 comprises 15 residues. Germline CDR1 SGHKS, CDR2 YYEKEE (reference sequence). CDR3 protein: CASSLLGSREETQYF. The CDR3 DNA reads TGTGCCAGCAGCTTGCTCGGCTCACGGGAGGAGACCCAGTACTTC.

V gene TRBV19 combines with J gene TRBJ1-1; D is perhaps TRBD1 (6 bases). V was pared by 4 bases and J by 1 base, with 10 bases between. CDR3 length: 14 amino acids. The germline CDR1 and CDR2 sequences are LNHDA and SQIVND (reference sequence). Written as DNA, the CDR3 is TGTGCCAGTAGTACCGGGACACGGAACACTGAAGCTTTCTTT. It is translated as CASSTGTRNTEAFF.

The chain combines TRBV30 with TRBJ2-1, with unresolved D. This CDR3 contains 13 residues. V dropped 1 base and J dropped 4 bases, with 8 bases sitting between them. The germline CDR1 and CDR2 sequences are GTSNPN and SVGIG (reference sequence). CDR3 bases: TGTGCCTGGAGTGCATACAGATACAATGAGCAGTTCTTC. Residues: CAWSAYRYNEQFF.

This rearrangement joins TRBV12-3 or TRBV12-4 to TRBJ2-7; possible D gene TRBD2, 6 bases. Trimming stripped 6 bases from V and 5 bases from J, with 14 bases between. The CDR3 consists of 13 residues. CDR3 loop: CASRPLATHEQYF. CDR3 nucleotides: TGTGCCAGCAGACCGCTAGCGACCCACGAGCAGTACTTC.

This rearrangement joins TRBV10-3 to TRBJ2-7; TRBD2 is a possible D gene (6 bases). With 8 bases removed from V and 1 base from J, the gap between germline ends came to 21 bases. The CDR3 has 16 residues. Germline loops: CDR1 ENHRY, CDR2 SYGVKD. Here the CDR3 reads CAIALLGASASYEQYF. CDR3 bases: TGTGCCATCGCATTACTGGGAGCTAGCGCTTCCTACGAGCAGTACTTC.